The T cell receptor beta chain described here comes from a study of shared clonotypes between healthy human individuals. The table came from immunoSEQ multiplex PCR; TCRdb's copy has only in-frame clones and leaves some out. The sample gives roughly 1,100,000 clones, around 74% of which show up once; 1.4% is in the top ten. This TCR derives from a man younger than 35 in good health. The sample was memory CD4+ T cells sorted from blood. Indicated subset: CD45RA-negative fraction.

In DNA, the CDR3 is TGTGCCAGCAGCTTTGGGGGGGCTGGTGAAAAACTGTTTTTT. Translation gives CASSFGGAGEKLFF. The chain combines TRBV5-8 with TRBJ1-4; D might be TRBD1 (6 bases). V shed 2 bases and J shed 7 bases, with 12 bases lying between them. Germline values: CDR1 SGHTS, CDR2 YDEGEE. The CDR3 has 14 amino acids.